A selection of T cell receptor beta chains follows, all from one sample in a study of blood T cells in healthy people across ages. TCRdb re-derived calls from the 5' RACE reads in MiXCR, one entry per CDR3 protein. This sample has some 1.6 million distinct CDR3 sequences, with roughly 32% found just once. Sequenced input: blood. The origin of the receptors is a woman aged 25 to 39 in good health. Each CDR3 is given with its conserved first and last residue. The order of the fields is D gene, J gene, V gene, clone size, CDR3 protein, CDR3 DNA. The D gene is left open where the match is weak. Rows give clone size only sometimes, using once, few, many, or a class for an expanded clone.

>.|TRBJ2-7|TRBV20-1|.
CSATDTAYEQYF
TGCAGTGCTACCGACACAGCCTACGAGCAGTACTTC
>TRBD1|TRBJ1-1|TRBV7-9|.
CASSLGVRQGGTEAFF
TGTGCCAGCAGCTTAGGGGTTCGACAGGGGGGTACTGAAGCTTTCTTT
>TRBD2|TRBJ2-3|TRBV20-1|few
CSSFGLVQPDTQYF
TGCAGTTCCTTCGGACTAGTCCAACCAGATACGCAGTATTTT
>.|TRBJ1-1|TRBV20-1|.
CSARTSDRTMNTEAFF
TGCAGTGCTAGAACCTCAGACAGGACGATGAACACTGAAGCTTTCTTT
>TRBD1|TRBJ1-2|TRBV20-1|once
CSARKRGQGFRGRGYTF
TGCAGTGCTAGAAAGCGCGGACAGGGTTTTAGGGGTCGTGGCTACACCTTC
>.|TRBJ2-1|TRBV12-3/TRBV12-4|.
CTSSLGSASSYNEQFF
TGTACCAGCAGTTTAGGGTCGGCGAGCTCCTACAATGAGCAGTTCTTC
>TRBD1|TRBJ2-7|TRBV28|.
CASSGDREGIFYEQYF
TGTGCCAGCAGTGGGGACAGGGAGGGGATCTTTTACGAGCAGTACTTC
>.|TRBJ1-4|TRBV5-4|.
CASSLASEGLGEKRFF
TGTGCCAGCAGCTTGGCCTCAGAGGGATTGGGTGAAAAACGGTTTTTT
>.|TRBJ2-2|TRBV10-1|.
CASRDGPNTGELFF
TGCGCCAGCAGAGACGGACCGAACACCGGGGAGCTGTTTTTT
>TRBD2|TRBJ2-1|TRBV28|.
CASSPTTSGRAHEQFF
TGTGCCAGCAGTCCGACGACTAGCGGGAGGGCTCATGAGCAGTTCTTC
>TRBD2|TRBJ2-7|TRBV28|.
CASAGTKPYEQYF
TGTGCCAGCGCTGGGACTAAACCCTACGAGCAGTACTTC
>.|TRBJ2-3|TRBV7-2|many
CASSLDRAGTDTQYF
TGTGCCAGCAGCTTAGATCGGGCTGGCACAGATACGCAGTATTTT
>.|TRBJ1-3|TRBV7-9|once
CASSPPLDTPSGNTIYF
TGTGCCAGCAGCCCCCCCCTAGACACTCCCTCTGGAAACACCATATATTTT
>.|TRBJ2-1|TRBV13|.
CASSGGDPSSYNEQFF
TGTGCCAGCAGCGGAGGGGACCCGAGCTCCTACAATGAGCAGTTCTTC
>.|TRBJ1-1|TRBV7-9|medium-sized
CASSPEGRYTEAFF
TGTGCCAGCAGCCCGGAGGGGCGGTACACTGAAGCTTTCTTT
>.|TRBJ2-7|TRBV7-9|.
CASSSQVSGFYEQYF
TGTGCCAGCAGCTCCCAAGTTTCAGGCTTCTACGAGCAGTACTTC
>.|TRBJ2-5|TRBV20-1|many
CSARDPQRRETQYF
TGCAGTGCTAGAGATCCTCAGCGCAGGGAGACCCAGTACTTC
>TRBD2|TRBJ2-5|TRBV7-2|.
CASSELAGGHQETQYF
TGTGCCAGCAGCGAACTAGCGGGGGGGCACCAAGAGACCCAGTACTTC
>.|TRBJ2-1|TRBV18|.
CASSQQDLSYNEQFF
TGTGCCAGCTCACAGCAGGACCTCTCCTACAATGAGCAGTTCTTC
>.|TRBJ1-5|TRBV4-1|.
CVSSLSGYSNQPQHF
TGCGTCAGCAGCCTGTCCGGGTATAGCAATCAGCCCCAGCATTTT
>.|TRBJ2-1|TRBV4-2|.
CASSQNGNEQFF
TGTGCCAGCAGCCAAAATGGTAATGAGCAGTTCTTC
>TRBD1|TRBJ1-1|TRBV6-1|many
CASSRRPGQVNTEAFF
TGTGCCAGCAGTAGGCGACCGGGACAGGTTAACACTGAAGCTTTCTTT
>.|TRBJ2-7|TRBV20-1|.
CMGAGRSYGQYF
TGCATGGGGGCAGGCCGATCCTACGGGCAGTACTTC
>.|TRBJ2-1|TRBV21-1|few
CASTSLGRSLRDEQFF
TGTGCCAGCACCAGCCTTGGGAGGTCCTTGCGGGATGAGCAGTTCTTC
>TRBD1|TRBJ1-2|TRBV20-1|.
CSASNQGAGYTF
TGCAGTGCTAGTAATCAGGGGGCAGGCTACACCTTC
>TRBD2|TRBJ2-3|TRBV6-6|.
CASSYSGGGEPDTQYF
TGTGCCAGCAGTTACTCGGGCGGGGGGGAACCAGATACGCAGTATTTT
>TRBD2|TRBJ2-1|TRBV25-1|few
CASRERGLPYNEQFF
TGTGCCAGCAGGGAGCGGGGGCTACCCTACAATGAGCAGTTCTTC
>TRBD1|TRBJ2-7|TRBV5-1|many
CASSLRTGGGKEQYF
TGCGCCAGCAGCTTGAGGACAGGGGGCGGAAAGGAGCAGTACTTC
>.|TRBJ2-6|TRBV6-4|.
CASSASSSSGANVPTF
TGTGCCAGCAGTGCCAGTAGCTCCTCCGGGGCCAACGTCCCGACTTTC
>.|TRBJ1-1|TRBV5-4|.
CASSTESEAFF
TGTGCCAGCAGCACAGAGAGTGAAGCTTTCTTT
>.|TRBJ2-1|TRBV14|.
CASSQDWRGSYNEQFF
TGTGCCAGCAGCCAAGATTGGAGGGGCTCCTACAATGAGCAGTTCTTC
>.|TRBJ2-1|TRBV30|.
CAWCGQADSYNEQFF
TGTGCCTGGTGTGGGCAGGCCGACTCCTACAATGAGCAGTTCTTC
>.|TRBJ2-7|TRBV14|.
CASSWQITYEQYF
TGTGCCAGCAGCTGGCAAATTACCTACGAGCAGTACTTC
>TRBD2|TRBJ2-2|TRBV27|.
CASRRGTSGVTGELFF
TGTGCCAGCAGGCGTGGGACTAGCGGGGTCACCGGGGAGCTGTTTTTT
>TRBD1|TRBJ2-3|TRBV5-1|.
CASRTGETDTQYF
TGCGCCAGCAGGACAGGGGAAACAGATACACAGTATTTT
>TRBD2|TRBJ2-2|TRBV10-3|.
CAISDGTSGTNTGELFF
TGTGCCATCAGTGACGGGACTAGCGGGACGAACACCGGGGAGCTGTTTTTT
>.|TRBJ1-1|TRBV6-2/TRBV6-3|once
CASSEGKKNTEAFF
TGTGCCAGCAGCGAGGGGAAAAAGAACACTGAAGCTTTCTTT
>TRBD1|TRBJ1-2|TRBV28|.
CASSNRLGTGGFGYTF
TGTGCCAGCAGTAACCGACTCGGGACAGGGGGCTTTGGCTACACCTTC
>TRBD1|TRBJ1-6|TRBV4-1|few
CASSQDKGQNSPLHF
TGCGCCAGCAGCCAAGATAAGGGACAGAATTCACCCCTCCACTTT
>.|TRBJ1-4|TRBV21-1|few
CASSKVGGIVLPQFF
TGTGCCAGCAGCAAAGTTGGGGGCATAGTTCTCCCGCAGTTTTTT
>.|TRBJ2-7|TRBV29-1|many
CSVIHYSSYEQYF
TGCAGCGTCATACACTATAGCTCCTACGAGCAGTACTTC
>.|TRBJ1-6|TRBV7-2|.
CASSVRSEGSSPLHF
TGTGCCAGCAGCGTTAGAAGTGAGGGAAGTTCACCCCTCCACTTT
>.|TRBJ1-2|TRBV4-1|.
CASSQPRDGTNYGYTF
TGCGCCAGCAGCCAACCTAGGGACGGTACTAACTATGGCTACACCTTC